A selection of T cell receptor beta chains follows, all from one sample in a study of shared T cell receptors in the human thymus. Generated by immunoSEQ multiplex PCR, the TCRdb table keeps only in-frame clones and is missing some. The repertoire has roughly 660,000 clones, around 87% of them found once; the top ten carry approximately 0.01%. These sequences were also reported in another study, on human thymus T cells.

Material for sequencing was thymocytes. Receptor source: a boy younger than two with a congenital heart defect. The CDR3 runs from the conserved cysteine through the conserved F or W. The order of the fields is J gene, D gene, V gene, clone size, CDR3 DNA, CDR3 protein. D genes are given only for firm matches. The listing skips clone size in some rows; elsewhere it reads once, few, many or a size class.

j_gene: TRBJ1-1; d_gene: TRBD1; v_gene: TRBV27; abundance: .; CDR3nt: TGTGCCAGCAGTTACAGGGGCGACACTGAAGCTTTCTTT; CDR3aa: CASSYRGDTEAFF
j_gene: TRBJ2-1; d_gene: .; v_gene: TRBV5-1; abundance: .; CDR3nt: TGCGCCAGCAGTGGGCAGGTTTACAATGAGCAGTTCTTC; CDR3aa: CASSGQVYNEQFF
j_gene: TRBJ2-3; d_gene: .; v_gene: TRBV5-6; abundance: .; CDR3nt: TGTGCCAGCAGCTCTAGACCGTGCGTGGGTACGCAGTATTTT; CDR3aa: CASSSRPCVGTQYF
j_gene: TRBJ2-3; d_gene: .; v_gene: TRBV4-2; abundance: .; CDR3nt: TGTGCCAGCAGCCAAGATTCTGATACTAGTTTGGACCCAATAGACACAGATACGCAGTATTTT; CDR3aa: CASSQDSDTSLDPIDTDTQYF
j_gene: TRBJ2-2; d_gene: TRBD2; v_gene: TRBV12-5; abundance: .; CDR3nt: TGTGCTAGTGGTCCAAGACTAGCGGGAGGATCCGGGGAGCTGTTTTTT; CDR3aa: CASGPRLAGGSGELFF
j_gene: TRBJ2-5; d_gene: .; v_gene: TRBV5-1; abundance: .; CDR3nt: TGCGCCAGCAGCTTGCAGGAGACCCAGTACTTC; CDR3aa: CASSLQETQYF
j_gene: TRBJ2-1; d_gene: TRBD2; v_gene: TRBV19; abundance: .; CDR3nt: TGTGCCAGTAGCCCGGACCCCTGGGGGGGAGAGCAGTTCTTC; CDR3aa: CASSPDPWGGEQFF
j_gene: TRBJ2-2; d_gene: TRBD2; v_gene: TRBV9; abundance: .; CDR3nt: TGTGCCAGCACTGGCGGGAGCGGCGGGGAGCTGTTTTTT; CDR3aa: CASTGGSGGELFF
j_gene: TRBJ1-3; d_gene: .; v_gene: TRBV6-1; abundance: .; CDR3nt: TGTGCCAGCAAGGGGGACCTCTCTGGAAACACCATATATTTT; CDR3aa: CASKGDLSGNTIYF
j_gene: TRBJ2-7; d_gene: .; v_gene: TRBV15; abundance: .; CDR3nt: TGTGCCACCAGCAGAGGTGGAGTTGCGGTCTACGAGCAGTACTTC; CDR3aa: CATSRGGVAVYEQYF
j_gene: TRBJ2-1; d_gene: TRBD2; v_gene: TRBV4-2; abundance: .; CDR3nt: TGTGCCAGCACCCTAACCGGGACTAGCTACAATGAGCAGTTCTTC; CDR3aa: CASTLTGTSYNEQFF
j_gene: TRBJ2-1; d_gene: TRBD1; v_gene: TRBV2; abundance: .; CDR3nt: TGTGCCAGCAGTGAAGTGGGTTGGGACAGGGGGTACAATGAGCAGTTCTTC; CDR3aa: CASSEVGWDRGYNEQFF
j_gene: TRBJ2-1; d_gene: TRBD2; v_gene: TRBV7-2; abundance: .; CDR3nt: TGTGCCAGCAGCCCGAGCGGGAAAATATACAATGAGCAGTTCTTC; CDR3aa: CASSPSGKIYNEQFF
j_gene: TRBJ2-1; d_gene: .; v_gene: TRBV28; abundance: .; CDR3nt: TGTGCCAGCAGTGTTTTAAGGGGGGGACACAATGAGCAGTTCTTC; CDR3aa: CASSVLRGGHNEQFF
j_gene: TRBJ1-1; d_gene: TRBD1; v_gene: TRBV9; abundance: .; CDR3nt: TGTGCCAGCAGCCCGTTACAGGGGGACACTGAAGCTTTCTTT; CDR3aa: CASSPLQGDTEAFF
j_gene: TRBJ2-1; d_gene: .; v_gene: TRBV6-4; abundance: .; CDR3nt: TGTGCCAGCAGCCCGACTCCTTCCTACAATGAGCAGTTCTTC; CDR3aa: CASSPTPSYNEQFF
j_gene: TRBJ2-1; d_gene: TRBD2; v_gene: TRBV11-2; abundance: .; CDR3nt: TGTGCCAGCACCGGTGGCCCTGGCGGGAGGGAGCACAATGAGCAGTTCTTC; CDR3aa: CASTGGPGGREHNEQFF
j_gene: TRBJ2-7; d_gene: .; v_gene: TRBV6-1; abundance: few; CDR3nt: TGTGCCAGCAGTGACTTTTGGGCAGGGAGGTCCTACGAGCAGTACTTC; CDR3aa: CASSDFWAGRSYEQYF
j_gene: TRBJ1-1; d_gene: .; v_gene: TRBV25-1; abundance: .; CDR3nt: TGTGCCAGCAGCCCAGGGGAAGGAGTAGAAGCTTTCTTT; CDR3aa: CASSPGEGVEAFF
j_gene: TRBJ1-2; d_gene: .; v_gene: TRBV6-5; abundance: .; CDR3nt: TGTGCCAGCAGTCCCCCGGGAGGCGAGGGCTATGGCTACACCTTC; CDR3aa: CASSPPGGEGYGYTF